These T cell receptor beta chains were read from a single sample in a study of cytomegalovirus exposure and HLA in healthy donors. Clones were read by immunoSEQ multiplex PCR, and TCRdb kept only the in-frame ones, dropping some. There are about 180,000 clones in the sample; 60% to 80% occur only once, and under 2.5% lies in the top ten. The sequenced sample consisted of PBMCs. The origin of the receptors is a man in his 60s in good health and CMV-seronegative. The conserved cysteine and the conserved F or W are not part of the CDR3 here.

J: TRBJ2-5; V: TRBV19; CDR3: ASSTNQETQY
J: TRBJ2-7; V: TRBV11-2; CDR3: ASSLTSSYEQY
J: TRBJ1-5; V: TRBV7-8; CDR3: ASSLGRSQPQH
J: TRBJ2-7; V: TRBV29-1; CDR3: SVAGVRTGTTQSYEQY
J: TRBJ2-7; V: TRBV4-3; CDR3: ASSQGGSGRPPYEQY
J: TRBJ2-7; V: TRBV21-1; CDR3: ASTRLHYEQY
J: TRBJ1-5; V: TRBV7-9; CDR3: ASSLDGAGPQGPQH
J: TRBJ1-5; V: TRBV6-1; CDR3: ASNLQGRPQH
J: TRBJ2-7; V: TRBV29-1; CDR3: SVARGGDEQY
J: TRBJ1-2; V: TRBV25-1; CDR3: ASSDIRSYGYT
J: -; V: TRBV6-6; CDR3: ASSPGTAHSYEQY
J: TRBJ2-5; V: TRBV7-3; CDR3: ASSPGQGQETQY
J: TRBJ2-7; V: TRBV30; CDR3: AWSVQYEQY
J: TRBJ2-6; V: TRBV9; CDR3: ASSVGGSGANVLT
J: TRBJ2-1; V: TRBV11-2; CDR3: ASSLVWENEQF
J: TRBJ2-2; V: TRBV11-2; CDR3: ASSLERLAGELF
J: TRBJ1-2; V: TRBV19; CDR3: ASSTAQGAPYGYT
J: TRBJ2-5; V: TRBV27; CDR3: ASGRGTLETQY
J: TRBJ2-5; V: TRBV6-1; CDR3: ASSELASGSETQY
J: TRBJ2-2; V: TRBV12-5; CDR3: ASGFFPDRLSNTGELF
J: TRBJ2-4; V: TRBV4-2; CDR3: ASSQERVSGGAPAKNIQY
J: TRBJ1-1; V: TRBV4-3; CDR3: ASSRQGDREAF
J: TRBJ2-1; V: TRBV19; CDR3: ASSPKGLAAVNEQF
J: TRBJ1-1; V: TRBV5-1; CDR3: ASSFRQGDTEAF
J: TRBJ1-1; V: TRBV5-1; CDR3: ASSLPGTEAF
J: TRBJ2-5; V: TRBV7-2; CDR3: ASSLTGAPETQY
J: TRBJ1-1; V: TRBV11-2; CDR3: ASSLQGNTEAF
J: TRBJ1-1; V: TRBV2; CDR3: ASSEAQGGRAF
J: TRBJ1-5; V: TRBV5-1; CDR3: ASSPVAGGQPQH
J: TRBJ2-2; V: TRBV6-1; CDR3: ASSLAGGSTGELF
J: TRBJ1-6; V: TRBV2; CDR3: ASSASAGGSGSPLH
J: TRBJ2-1; V: TRBV11-2; CDR3: ASSLGGIGQF
J: TRBJ2-7; V: TRBV5-1; CDR3: ASSSGGTGRYEQY
J: TRBJ2-1; V: TRBV6-6; CDR3: ASSLGQAQF
J: TRBJ1-3; V: TRBV19; CDR3: ASSTGGSGNTIY
J: TRBJ2-5; V: TRBV6-5; CDR3: ASSPSTSALGTQY
J: TRBJ2-5; V: TRBV6-5; CDR3: ASSSGLARETQY
J: TRBJ1-2; V: TRBV11-2; CDR3: ASSSTGNSYT
J: TRBJ2-7; V: TRBV7-2; CDR3: ASSTGVSYEQY
J: TRBJ2-1; V: TRBV28; CDR3: ASSPSTPYNEQF
J: TRBJ2-3; V: TRBV5-1; CDR3: ASSFGLAGGSTDTQY
J: TRBJ2-5; V: TRBV11-2; CDR3: ASSLGGLQETQY